This TCR beta chain was found in a study of glioma-infiltrating T cells. Amplification of TCR alpha and beta CDR3 regions from RNA used iRepertoire nested multiplex PCR. One entry per CDR3 protein, called by TCRdb with MiXCR from the multiplex PCR reads. This sample has around 350,000 distinct CDR3 sequences, with 35% to 45% found just once. In germline, CDR1 is MNHEY, CDR2 SMNVEV (reference sequence). There are 16 residues in the CDR3. With 3 bases clipped from V and 5 bases from J, the junction kept 13 bases outside the gene matches. The sequence derives from a human donor with low-grade glioma or glioblastoma, undergoing nonglioma brain surgery, or in good health (not recorded which). The gene calls are TRBV27 and TRBJ2-7, with 7 bases that match TRBD2. The sample was glioma tissue, nonneoplastic brain tissue, or PBMCs (not recorded which). DNA of the CDR3: TGTGCCAGCAGTTTTTCCCGGACTAGTTTGTTAAACGAGCAGTACTTC. Amino acids: CASSFSRTSLLNEQYF.